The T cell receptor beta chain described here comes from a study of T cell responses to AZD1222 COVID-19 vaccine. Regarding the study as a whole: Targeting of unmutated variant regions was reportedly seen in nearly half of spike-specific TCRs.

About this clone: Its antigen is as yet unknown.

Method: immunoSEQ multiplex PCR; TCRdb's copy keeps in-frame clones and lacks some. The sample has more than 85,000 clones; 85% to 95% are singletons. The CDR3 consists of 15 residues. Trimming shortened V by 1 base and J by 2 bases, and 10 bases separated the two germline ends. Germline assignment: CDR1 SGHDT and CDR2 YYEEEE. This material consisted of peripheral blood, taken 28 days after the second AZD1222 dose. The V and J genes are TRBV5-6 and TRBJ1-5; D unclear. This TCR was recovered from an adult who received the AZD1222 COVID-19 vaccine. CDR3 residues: CASSLYSGGNQPQHF. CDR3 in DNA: TGTGCCAGCAGCTTGTATTCGGGCGGCAATCAGCCCCAGCATTTT.